Listed below are T cell receptor beta chains from one sample, sequenced in a study of neurological immune-mediated disorders. TCRdb re-called the 5' RACE reads through MiXCR, storing one row per CDR3 protein. This sample has 45,000 or so distinct CDR3 sequences, with about an eighth found just once. Sequencing was done on a sample of PBMCs. The receptors were sampled from a female donor in good health. Both conserved end residues are part of each CDR3. D genes are given only for firm matches. Only part of the rows carry a size: once, few, many, or a class if the clone is expanded.

size,V,J,D,DNA,CDR3
many,TRBV3-1,TRBJ1-2,.,TGTGCCAGCACAGGCAGGGCCCACTATGGCTACACCTTC,CASTGRAHYGYTF
few,TRBV29-1,TRBJ1-1,.,TGCAGCGTTGGGACAGTCCAAGCTTTCTTT,CSVGTVQAFF
many,TRBV2,TRBJ2-5,.,TGTGCCAGCAGTGAAGACGGCAGATATGAAGAGACCCAGTACTTC,CASSEDGRYEETQYF
many,TRBV12-3/TRBV12-4,TRBJ2-4,.,TGTGCCAGCAGTTTAGCCTACATTCAGTACTTC,CASSLAYIQYF
many,TRBV18,TRBJ1-2,TRBD1,TGTGCCAGCTCACCGACAGGGGCGGTTTCCTATGGCTACACCTTC,CASSPTGAVSYGYTF
.,TRBV5-1,TRBJ2-5,.,TGCGCCAGCAGCCCCTGGTGCAGAGCCGAGCAAGAGACCCAGTACTTC,CASSPWCRAEQETQYF
many,TRBV4-2,TRBJ2-5,.,TGTGCCAGCAGCCTAGGACTCGGCCAAGAGACCCAGTACTTC,CASSLGLGQETQYF
.,TRBV20-1,TRBJ2-3,TRBD2,TGCAGTGCTGGGGACCGTGGGACTAGCGGGGGCACAGATACGCAGTATTTT,CSAGDRGTSGGTDTQYF
many,TRBV29-1,TRBJ2-1,.,TGCAGCGCCACCCCAGTTTCCTACAATGAGCAGTTCTTC,CSATPVSYNEQFF
many,TRBV5-1,TRBJ1-2,TRBD1,TGCGCCAGCAGCTTGGATACCGGACAGGGAAATGGCTACACCTTC,CASSLDTGQGNGYTF
many,TRBV6-5,TRBJ2-1,TRBD2,TGTGCCAGCCAAGGGACGGGGGGGCAGGATGAGCAGTTCTTC,CASQGTGGQDEQFF
many,TRBV29-1,TRBJ1-3,TRBD1,TGCAGCGTTACATCAGGGGGCGTCGGAAACACCATATATTTT,CSVTSGGVGNTIYF
many,TRBV12-3/TRBV12-4,TRBJ2-1,TRBD2,TGTGCCAGCAGTTTCGCGGGACTAGCGGGGGGAGGCTCCTACAATGAGCAGTTCTTC,CASSFAGLAGGGSYNEQFF
many,TRBV7-6,TRBJ2-7,.,TGTGCCAGCAGCCATACTACCATGACGGGCTCCTACGAGCAGTACTTC,CASSHTTMTGSYEQYF
many,TRBV7-9,TRBJ1-1,TRBD1,TGTGCCAGCAGCTTAGGACAGGGAGAAAATGAAGCTTTCTTT,CASSLGQGENEAFF
many,TRBV12-3/TRBV12-4,TRBJ2-3,.,TGTGCCAGCGCCCCACGCCCCCGAGATACGCAGTATTTT,CASAPRPRDTQYF
many,TRBV20-1,TRBJ1-2,TRBD1,TGCAGTGCTTCTGATATCGGGACAGCGCGGGATGGCTACACCTTC,CSASDIGTARDGYTF
.,TRBV20-1,TRBJ2-7,TRBD2,TGCAGTGCTGGTAGACTAGCGGGAGGGGGAGAGCAGTACTTC,CSAGRLAGGGEQYF
.,TRBV20-1,TRBJ2-1,TRBD2,TGCAGTGCTAGACCACTGACGTCAGCGGGAAGCTACAATGATCAGTTCTTC,CSARPLTSAGSYNDQFF
many,TRBV5-1,TRBJ1-2,TRBD1,TGCGCCAGCAGCCAGGACAGGCTCTGGGGCTACACCTTC,CASSQDRLWGYTF
many,TRBV2,TRBJ2-2,.,TGTGCCAGCAGCCCAGGGGGGGGTCGGGCCGGGGAGCTGTTTTTT,CASSPGGGRAGELFF
.,TRBV12-3/TRBV12-4,TRBJ2-7,.,TGTGTCAGCAGTTCTCGACCCATCGGCGAGGAGCAGTACTTC,CVSSSRPIGEEQYF
many,TRBV5-1,TRBJ1-1,TRBD1,TGCGCCAGCAGCAATCAGGGGGCAGGCACTGAAGCTTTCTTT,CASSNQGAGTEAFF
many,TRBV20-1,TRBJ1-4,TRBD1,TGCAGTGCTAGGGACAGGGAGAGTGAAAAACTGTTTTTT,CSARDRESEKLFF
many,TRBV5-1,TRBJ2-5,TRBD2,TGCGCCAGCAGCTTGGGTTCGGGGGGGCAAGAGACCCAGTACTTC,CASSLGSGGQETQYF
many,TRBV3-1,TRBJ2-6,TRBD2,TGTGCCAGCAGCCAAGGAGCGGGGGGGCCAGGGGCCAACGTCCTGACTTTC,CASSQGAGGPGANVLTF
many,TRBV29-1,TRBJ2-5,.,TGCAGCGTTGGTGGTAATACGGAGACCCAGTACTTC,CSVGGNTETQYF
many,TRBV6-6,TRBJ2-3,.,TGTGCCAGCCGTACGGGCCCAGGCCCTAGCACAGATACGCAGTATTTT,CASRTGPGPSTDTQYF
many,TRBV7-8,TRBJ2-3,TRBD2,TGTGCCAGCAGCCCTAACGGACTAGCGGGGGGCAATACGCAGTATTTT,CASSPNGLAGGNTQYF
many,TRBV20-1,TRBJ2-1,TRBD2,TGCAGTGCTAGCGACGGGGCGGGGGCCTACAATGAGCAGTTCTTC,CSASDGAGAYNEQFF
many,TRBV14,TRBJ2-1,TRBD1,TGTGCCAGCAGCCCAATGACAGGGATGAATGAGCAGTTCTTC,CASSPMTGMNEQFF
many,TRBV5-1,TRBJ2-1,TRBD1,TGCGCCAGCAGCCGTGACAGGGCTCCATCCTACAATGAGCAGTTCTTC,CASSRDRAPSYNEQFF
medium-sized,TRBV5-1,TRBJ2-1,TRBD1,TGCGCCAGCAGCTCAGGACAGGGGTCCTACAATGAGCAGTTCTTC,CASSSGQGSYNEQFF
many,TRBV19,TRBJ2-3,.,TGTGCCAGTACCCGGCGCCAGCAGGGCACAGATACGCAGTATTTT,CASTRRQQGTDTQYF
many,TRBV12-3/TRBV12-4,TRBJ1-4,TRBD1,TGTGCCAGCAGTTTCTTTACAGGGGGAGAAGAAAAACTGTTTTTT,CASSFFTGGEEKLFF
many,TRBV7-9,TRBJ1-6,TRBD1,TGTGCCAGCAGCTTAGGACAGGGTCGGTCACCCCTCCACTTT,CASSLGQGRSPLHF
many,TRBV27,TRBJ2-1,TRBD1,TGTGCCAGCAGTTCGACAGGGTACAATGAGCAGTTCTTC,CASSSTGYNEQFF
.,TRBV9,TRBJ1-2,.,TGTGCCAGCACCCCGGGGCTCAACTATGGCTACACCTTC,CASTPGLNYGYTF
.,TRBV3-1,TRBJ2-7,.,TGTGCCAGCAGCCATTGGGAAGTCACTGTTTACGAGCAGTACTTC,CASSHWEVTVYEQYF
medium-sized,TRBV20-1,TRBJ2-5,.,TGCAGTGCTAGAGATCCCGCAGGCCAAGAGACCCAGTACTTC,CSARDPAGQETQYF
.,TRBV11-2,TRBJ2-7,.,TGTGCCAGCAGCTTAGGCCTACCCTCCTACGAGCAGTACTTC,CASSLGLPSYEQYF
many,TRBV20-1,TRBJ1-1,.,TGCAGTGCTTTCCCCGTGGTGAACACTGAAGCTTTCTTT,CSAFPVVNTEAFF
few,TRBV7-6,TRBJ1-2,TRBD1,TGTGCCAGCAGCAATGGACAGGGATTTAACTATGGCTACACCTTC,CASSNGQGFNYGYTF
many,TRBV5-6,TRBJ2-1,.,TGTGCCAGCAGCTTGTGGGGGACCTTACAGAATGAGCAGTTCTTC,CASSLWGTLQNEQFF
medium-sized,TRBV6-5,TRBJ2-3,TRBD2,TGTGCCAGCAGCCCACTAGCGGGCCTTGGGACAGATACGCAGTATTTT,CASSPLAGLGTDTQYF
many,TRBV12-3/TRBV12-4,TRBJ1-2,TRBD1,TGTGCCAGCAGCCTCGACAGGGGGTTACATGGCTACACCTTC,CASSLDRGLHGYTF
many,TRBV12-5,TRBJ2-3,.,TGTGCTAGTGGTTTGGCCCGACTAGGCCCGGATACGCAGTATTTT,CASGLARLGPDTQYF
many,TRBV29-1,TRBJ1-1,.,TGCAGCGTTGTTCGGGAATTGAACACTGAAGCTTTCTTT,CSVVRELNTEAFF
many,TRBV20-1,TRBJ2-3,TRBD2,TGCAGTGCTAGACCCCCCCTCGGGAGGTGGGTAGATACGCAGTATTTT,CSARPPLGRWVDTQYF
many,TRBV3-1,TRBJ1-6,TRBD1,TGTGCCAGCAGTCTCCAGGGGGCGTTGGATTCACCCCTCCACTTT,CASSLQGALDSPLHF
many,TRBV11-2,TRBJ1-5,.,TGTGCCAGCAGCTTAGACAACCGCGGGGGTGGTCAGCCCCAGCATTTT,CASSLDNRGGGQPQHF
many,TRBV6-1,TRBJ2-1,.,TGTGCCAGCAGCTCACTAGTCGGTGAGCAGTTCTTC,CASSSLVGEQFF
many,TRBV7-6,TRBJ2-3,.,TGTGCCAGCAGCCTCACGCCCTCCACAGATACGCAGTATTTT,CASSLTPSTDTQYF
many,TRBV3-1,TRBJ1-3,.,TGTGCCAGCAGCCCTAGAACGTCAGTCTCTGGAAACACCATATATTTT,CASSPRTSVSGNTIYF
many,TRBV29-1,TRBJ2-1,TRBD2,TGCAGCGTTGAAGCTAGCGGGAATGAGCAGTTCTTC,CSVEASGNEQFF
many,TRBV29-1,TRBJ2-1,TRBD2,TGCAGCGTCCGAATAGCGGGAGTATGGTTCTTC,CSVRIAGVWFF
many,TRBV11-2,TRBJ2-5,TRBD2,TGTGCCAGCAGCTCCAGTAGACTAGCGGGGGCCCCGGTCCCCATTCGAGAGACCCAGTACTTC,CASSSSRLAGAPVPIRETQYF
many,TRBV7-9,TRBJ2-1,.,TGTGCCAGCAGCTTCCTTTTAGCCATGCCCAATGAGCAGTTCTTC,CASSFLLAMPNEQFF
many,TRBV5-1,TRBJ1-3,.,TGCGCCAGCAGCCTTGATGGGGGGAATCGTGGAAACACCATATATTTT,CASSLDGGNRGNTIYF
many,TRBV12-3/TRBV12-4,TRBJ1-2,.,TGTGCCAGCAGTGGACAGCCCCCTGCCGGCTACACCTTC,CASSGQPPAGYTF